A single sample is the source of the 23 T cell receptor beta chains below, sequenced in a study of sequential checkpoint blockade in melanoma. The treatment here: randomized to nivolumab then ipilimumab (arm A) or the reverse (arm B). Some clones are missing from TCRdb's copy, which holds only in-frame ones; the method was immunoSEQ multiplex PCR. The profile covers about 3,000 clones, with 22% appearing a single time and around 15% taken by the ten largest. The source was tumor tissue (inferred from file names), collected from a patient given nivolumab and ipilimumab in sequence. The receptors stem from a human donor with melanoma.

Ten or more counts support this clone. The chain has TRBV11-3 and TRBJ2-1, with 7 nucleotides matching TRBD2. The CDR3 sequence is 14 residues long. With 5 bases clipped from V and 5 bases from J, the junction kept 6 bases outside the gene matches. CDR1 and CDR2 (germline): SGHNT, YENEEA. The CDR3 DNA reads as TGTGCCAGCAGCGGGGGACTAAACGACAATGAGCAGTTCTTC. Translated: CASSGGLNDNEQFF.

By frequency in the sample, this clone is medium-sized. V usage is TRBV6-8 and J usage is TRBJ1-2; D is unresolved. Germline CDR1 is MNHGY and CDR2 is SAAAGT. Trimming removed 3 bases from V and 9 bases from J, with 20 bases in between. This CDR3 has 15 residues. DNA for the CDR3: TGTGCCAGCAGTTATCAGGTCCCGAACGCTATCCGCTACACCTTC. Its protein is CASSYQVPNAIRYTF.

The gene calls are TRBV11-3 and TRBJ2-1, with TRBD2 matching over 7 bases. V shed 1 base and J 0 bases; nucleotides not matched to a gene: 15. This CDR3 spans 20 amino acids. Germline V gene data show CDR1 as SGHNT and CDR2 as YENEEA. Written as DNA, the CDR3 is TGTGCCAGCAGCTTAGTCGGCGGGGGAGCGCGGTTTAGCTCCTACAATGAGCAGTTCTTC. Protein sequence: CASSLVGGGARFSSYNEQFF.

By share, this clone counts as medium-sized. The chain combines TRBV6-8 with TRBJ2-7, with 7 bases identical to TRBD1. Germline-derived CDR1 and CDR2 are MNHGY and SAAAGT. The CDR3 runs to 13 residues. The J segment lost 6 bases and the V segment lost 7 bases, leaving 9 bases of the junction unmatched. As DNA, the CDR3 is TGTGCCAGCATAACAGGGGAATTCGGCGAGCAGTACTTC. Translated, it gives CASITGEFGEQYF.

This clone was observed a few times. The chain combines TRBV9 with TRBJ2-1; possible D gene TRBD2, 5 bases. The CDR3 runs 14 residues. Looked up from germline, CDR1 is SGDLS and CDR2 is YYNGEE. The V end lost 0 bases, the J end lost 10 bases, and 14 bases lay between the germline ends. The CDR3 sequence is CASSVAPGVSEQFF. The DNA of the CDR3 is TGTGCCAGCAGCGTAGCCCCCGGGGTCAGCGAGCAGTTCTTC.

This clone is medium-sized (0.01 to 0.1%) within its sample. The V call is TRBV18, the J call TRBJ2-7; D might be TRBD1 (6 bases). The CDR3 has 14 residues. The V gene's germline CDR1 is KGHSH and CDR2 LQKENI. With 6 bases removed from V and 2 bases from J, the gap between germline ends came to 14 bases. The CDR3 DNA sequence: TGTGCCAGCTCCAAAGACGGACAGCCCTACGAGCAGTACTTC. It yields the protein CASSKDGQPYEQYF.

This chain connects TRBV27 to TRBJ1-4; TRBD1 might be the D (5 bases). Germline CDR1 and CDR2: MNHEY and SMNVEV (reference sequence). V lost 0 bases and J lost 5, with 10 bases in between. The CDR3 runs 15 residues. In DNA, the CDR3 is TGTGCCAGCAGTTTATCGGGGACGGAAAATGAAAAACTGTTTTTT. This codes for CASSLSGTENEKLFF. Together with reference TRBV27 and TRBJ1-4, the CDR3 gives the full variable domain: EAQVTQNPRYLITVTGKKLTVTCSQNMNHEYMSWYRQDPGLGLRQIYYSMNVEVTDKGDVPEGYKVSRKEKRNFPLILESPSPNQTSLYFCASSLSGTENEKLFFGSGTQLSVL.

V usage is TRBV25-1 and J usage is TRBJ2-4; perhaps TRBD1 as D (6 bases). V was shortened by 6 bases and J by 10 bases, with 13 bases between the two germline ends. CDR1 is MGHDK and CDR2 is SYGVNS in the germline V gene. CDR3 length: 12 amino acids. The CDR3 reads CASRTTQGIQYF. Here the CDR3 DNA reads TGTGCCAGCAGAACGACTCAGGGGATTCAGTACTTC.

This clone was seen more than once but under ten times. The V call is TRBV6-8, the J call TRBJ1-4; weak D call: TRBD1 (5 bases). Germline V CDR1 and CDR2: MNHGY, SAAAGT. The germline V and J ends were trimmed by 6 bases and 0 bases, with 8 bases remaining between them. CDR3 size: 14 residues. The CDR3, as DNA: TGTGCCAGCAGGACAGATGCAACTAATGAAAAACTGTTTTTT. The encoded protein is CASRTDATNEKLFF.

This clone was detected ten times or more. The V and J genes are TRBV2 and TRBJ2-1, with 8 positions matching TRBD1. Trimming removed 6 bases from V and 1 base from J; junction bases left unmatched: 5. The germline gives CDR1 SNHLY, CDR2 FYNNEI. This CDR3 has 15 amino acids. CDR3 region: CASRETGESYNEQFF. CDR3 bases: TGTGCCAGCAGAGAGACAGGGGAGTCCTACAATGAGCAGTTCTTC.

The chain carries TRBV19 and TRBJ2-5; D is uncertain. Germline CDR1 and CDR2: LNHDA and SQIVND (reference sequence). This CDR3 spans 14 amino acids. With 3 bases removed from V and 4 bases from J, the gap between germline ends came to 12 bases. The CDR3 DNA sequence: TGTGCCAGTAGTATGGGCCCCTCGGGAGAGACCCAGTACTTC. Translated: CASSMGPSGETQYF.

This clone was seen just once. This chain joins TRBV10-2 and TRBJ2-1; TRBD1 aligns across 8 bases. CDR1 is WSHSY and CDR2 is SAAADI in the germline V gene. The V gene end was trimmed by 6 bases and the J gene end by 1 base; junction bases not matched to a gene: 5. This CDR3 contains 15 residues. CDR3 protein: CASRTGEGSYNEQFF. The DNA for the CDR3 is TGCGCCAGCAGGACAGGGGAAGGGTCCTACAATGAGCAGTTCTTC.

V usage is TRBV5-1 and J usage is TRBJ1-1, with D unclear. CDR3 length: 14 amino acids. V was pared by 1 base and J by 1 base, with 8 bases between. Germline loops: CDR1 SGHRS, CDR2 YFSETQ. CDR3 region: CASSLLDGNTEAFF. The CDR3 DNA follows: TGCGCCAGCAGCTTGTTGGACGGGAACACTGAAGCTTTCTTT. The full variable domain, with the rest looked up from reference TRBV5-1 and TRBJ1-1, is KAGVTQTPRYLIKTRGQQVTLSCSPISGHRSVSWYQQTPGQGLQFLFEYFSETQRNKGNFPGRFSGRQFSNSRSEMNVSTLELGDSALYLCASSLLDGNTEAFFGQGTRLTVV.

Ten or more counts support this clone. This chain links TRBV11-3 with TRBJ2-7; D tentatively fits TRBD1 or TRBD2 (5 bases each). The CDR3 consists of 17 residues. Per germline, CDR1 SGHNT and CDR2 YENEEA. V was shortened by 5 bases and J by 1 base, with 21 bases between the two germline ends. The DNA for the CDR3 is TGTGCCAGCAGCCTCACCCTTCCCGGGACGGAATCCTACGAGCAGTACTTC. This encodes CASSLTLPGTESYEQYF.

The chain couples TRBV5-1 to TRBJ1-1; D not certain. The CDR3 is 14 residues long. Germline V gene lookup returns CDR1 SGHRS and CDR2 YFSETQ. V was cut by 0 bases and J by 4 bases, with 10 bases left in between. The CDR3 nucleotides are TGCGCCAGCAGCTTGGCCCCCTACGGCACTGAAGCTTTCTTT. Translating gives CASSLAPYGTEAFF.

Relative to its sample, this clone is medium-sized. The chain couples TRBV5-1 to TRBJ2-7; no firm D call. V lost 6 bases and J lost 2, with 15 bases in between. This CDR3 has 14 amino acids. Per the germline V gene, CDR1 is SGHRS and CDR2 is YFSETQ. As DNA, the CDR3 is TGCGCCAGCACGGTTTCGGACGGACCCTACGAGCAGTACTTC. As protein: CASTVSDGPYEQYF.

This clone occurred a few times. The chain has TRBV11-3 and TRBJ2-1; 9 bases fit TRBD2. This CDR3 is built from 15 residues. The J segment lost 5 bases and the V segment lost 1 base, leaving 3 bases of the junction unmatched. Per germline, CDR1 SGHNT and CDR2 YENEEA. CDR3 nucleotide sequence: TGTGCCAGCAGCTTAGGGTTAGCGGGGGACAATGAGCAGTTCTTC. This codes for CASSLGLAGDNEQFF.

This chain links TRBV19 with TRBJ2-5, with 12 bases fitting TRBD2. J was trimmed by 4 bases and V by 5 bases; bases with no gene match: 2. This CDR3 is 14 amino acids long. CDR1 is LNHDA and CDR2 is SQIVND in the germline V gene (reference sequence). CDR3 in amino acids: CASSATSGGETQYF. The CDR3 DNA sequence: TGTGCCAGTAGTGCGACTAGCGGGGGAGAGACCCAGTACTTC.

This clone was recorded at least ten times. The chain is built from TRBV11-3 and TRBJ1-1; 7 bases match TRBD1. J lost 0 bases, V lost 5 bases, and 3 bases had no gene match. Germline CDR1 SGHNT, CDR2 YENEEA. The CDR3 runs to 14 residues. CDR3 loop: CASSHGTVNTEAFF. The CDR3 DNA reads as TGTGCCAGCAGCCACGGGACAGTGAACACTGAAGCTTTCTTT.

The J gene is TRBJ2-1, the V gene TRBV10-2, with 11 bases fitting TRBD2. J was trimmed by 8 bases and V by 3 bases; bases with no gene match: 6. The length of the CDR3 is 15 residues. Germline V gene data show CDR1 as WSHSY and CDR2 as SAAADI. Here the CDR3 reads CASSDTSGGWDEQFF. In nucleotides, the CDR3 is TGCGCCAGCAGTGACACTAGCGGGGGTTGGGATGAGCAGTTCTTC.

V usage is TRBV5-1 and J usage is TRBJ2-7; 8 nucleotides agree with TRBD2. The CDR3 loop spans 14 amino acids. Germline V gene lookup returns CDR1 SGHRS and CDR2 YFSETQ. V was clipped by 6 bases and J by 2 bases; unmatched bases: 7. The CDR3 DNA reads TGCGCCAGCACGGTGGCGGGGGGACCCTACGAGCAGTACTTC. This codes for CASTVAGGPYEQYF.

This clone rates as medium-sized (0.01 to 0.1%). The rearrangement links TRBV11-3 to TRBJ2-7; TRBD1 might be the D (6 bases). The CDR3 consists of 17 residues. Germline V CDR1 and CDR2: SGHNT, YENEEA. V shed 4 bases and J shed 2 bases, with 21 bases lying between them. The CDR3 loop is CASSSWPILGQTYEQYF. CDR3 coding DNA: TGTGCCAGCAGCTCCTGGCCCATTTTAGGACAGACCTACGAGCAGTACTTC.

J is TRBJ1-6 and V is TRBV9, with TRBD1 identical over 8 bases. The germline CDR1 and CDR2 sequences are SGDLS and YYNGEE. Unmatched junction bases numbered 9, after V lost 0 bases and J lost 7 bases. The CDR3 runs to 17 residues. CDR3 bases: TGTGCCAGCAGCGTAGGCCCAGGACAGGGAGGGAATTCACCCCTCCACTTT. Protein sequence: CASSVGPGQGGNSPLHF.